The 11 T cell receptor beta chains in this list originate from one sample, sequenced in a study (dated by TCRdb to between 2015 and 2016). The library relied on 5' RACE. The instrument was an Illumina MiSeq. TCRdb reanalyzed the raw reads on its own, using fastp at Q25 for trimming and MiXCR for clone calling, and kept in-frame beta chains. Identical CDR3 protein sequences are pooled into one entry, listed with their most common genes and DNA. This sample gives 25,000 to 40,000 distinct CDR3 sequences in total; roughly 25% of them show up just once. Jointly, the top ten make up around 4.1% of the sample. Sequenced sample: memory CD4+ T cells sorted from blood. The cell subset or site tag for this specimen amounts to: memory CD4+ T cells, CD4+CD45RO+CD25-. All receptors come from a female donor with breast cancer.

This clonotype appeared a few times. The rearrangement joins TRBV9 to TRBJ2-7, with 9 bases identical to TRBD2. The CDR3 covers 15 residues. Germline trimming cut 3 bases from V and 2 bases from J; bases unmatched to any gene: 6. Germline CDR1 SGDLS, CDR2 YYNGEE. CDR3 amino acids: CASSGSGGPTYEQYF. CDR3 DNA sequence: TGTGCCAGCAGCGGCAGCGGGGGGCCGACCTACGAGCAGTACTTC.

This clonotype has a handful of counts. The CDR3: CSAENPGTSAGHEQYF. In DNA form, the CDR3 reads TGCAGTGCCGAAAACCCCGGGACTAGCGCGGGCCACGAGCAGTACTTC. The chain has TRBV20-1 and TRBJ2-7, with 10 nucleotides matching TRBD2. Per the germline V gene, CDR1 is DFQATT and CDR2 is SNEGSKA (reference sequence). The ends lost 6 bases at V and 5 bases at J; junction bases unmatched: 16. CDR3 length: 16 residues.

This clonotype was counted only a few times. The CDR3 DNA is TGTGCCAGCAGTTATCGGGACGGACACTACGAGCAGTACTTC. Translated: CASSYRDGHYEQYF. The chain uses TRBV6-5 and TRBJ2-7; the D gene could be TRBD1 or TRBD2 (5 bases each). Germline lookup yields CDR1 MNHEY and CDR2 SVGAGI. The ends were cut back, 3 bases at V and 3 bases at J, with 12 bases in the middle. The CDR3 sequence is 14 residues long.

This CDR3 reads CASSSPGAETQYF. In DNA form, the CDR3 reads TGTGCCAGCAGTTCACCAGGCGCGGAGACCCAGTACTTC. The chain carries TRBV12-3 or TRBV12-4 and TRBJ2-5; unclear D gene. CDR3 length equals 13 residues. Trimming shortened V by 4 bases and J by 5 bases, and 11 bases separated the two germline ends.

Comment on this clonotype: A read error may explain this, as a much larger clone is one base away. The V gene is TRBV4-2, the J gene TRBJ1-2; TRBD1 matches 7 bases. CDR1 and CDR2 (germline): LGHNA, YNFKEQ. The CDR3 runs 14 residues. CDR3 in amino acids: CTSSQDRQGFGYTF. The CDR3 DNA sequence: TGTACCAGCAGCCAAGATCGACAGGGCTTTGGCTACACCTTC.

Comments on this clonotype: Being one base from a much bigger clone, this may be a read error. This chain uses TRBV5-6 with TRBJ2-1, with 7 bases fitting TRBD1. This CDR3 is 14 amino acids long. The germline CDR1 and CDR2 sequences are SGHDT and YYEEEE. CDR3 nucleotide sequence: TGTGCCAGCCGGACCGGGACAGCCTACGATGAGCAGTTCTTC. It yields the protein CASRTGTAYDEQFF.

The chain employs TRBV7-9 and TRBJ1-6; D is perhaps TRBD1 (5 bases). Trimming cost V 5 bases and J 7 bases, with 15 bases left between them. Germline values: CDR1 SEHNR, CDR2 FQNEAQ (reference sequence). The CDR3 has 15 amino acids. CDR3 coding DNA: TGTGCCAGCAGCCCGCTGACAGCATTGAATTCACCCCTCCACTTT. It is translated as CASSPLTALNSPLHF.

As concerns this clonotype: Being one base from a much bigger clone, this may be a read error. This chain connects TRBV9 to TRBJ2-1, with D perhaps TRBD2 (5 bases). Germline V gene sequence: CDR1 SGDLS, CDR2 YYNGEE. The CDR3 length is 17 residues. CDR3 nucleotides: TGTGCCAGCAGCGTAGATCCCCGCGGGTCATGGAACAATGAGCAGCTCTTC. Its protein is CASSVDPRGSWNNEQLF. The variable domain in full, with the rest retrieved from reference TRBV9 and TRBJ2-1, is DSGVTQTPKHLITATGQRVTLRCSPRSGDLSVYWYQQSLDQGLQFLIQYYNGEERAKGNILERFSAQQFPDLHSELNLSSLELGDSALYFCASSVDPRGSWNNEQLFGPGTRLTVL.

Note on this clonotype: The junction departs from germline at one end; a sequencing error may be responsible. The gene calls are TRBV6-1 and TRBJ1-1; no definite D call. Germline assignment: CDR1 MNHNS and CDR2 SASEGT. The CDR3 totals 15 residues. CDR3 residues: CASSEFTVYNTEAFF. For the CDR3, the DNA is TGTGCCAGCAGTGAATTCACAGTTTATAACACTGAAGCTTTTTTT.

J is TRBJ2-1 and V is TRBV28, with D perhaps matching TRBD2 (5 bases). V dropped 3 bases and J dropped 10 bases, with 19 bases sitting between them. This CDR3 is built from 15 residues. CDR1 is MDHEN, CDR2 SYDVKM, per germline. In DNA, the CDR3 is TGTGCCAGCAGTTTGCTAGCTGGGAAGGTTCGGGAGCAGTTCTTC. This translates into CASSLLAGKVREQFF.

This clonotype was observed at least ten times. The CDR3 region has the DNA TGTGCCAGCAGCTCCATCTACGAGCAGTACTTC. Its protein is CASSSIYEQYF. The genes are TRBV6-5 and TRBJ2-7; D uncertain. Germline V lookup: CDR1 MNHEY, CDR2 SVGAGI. Trimming stripped 6 bases from V and 3 bases from J, with 6 bases between. This CDR3 has 11 amino acids.